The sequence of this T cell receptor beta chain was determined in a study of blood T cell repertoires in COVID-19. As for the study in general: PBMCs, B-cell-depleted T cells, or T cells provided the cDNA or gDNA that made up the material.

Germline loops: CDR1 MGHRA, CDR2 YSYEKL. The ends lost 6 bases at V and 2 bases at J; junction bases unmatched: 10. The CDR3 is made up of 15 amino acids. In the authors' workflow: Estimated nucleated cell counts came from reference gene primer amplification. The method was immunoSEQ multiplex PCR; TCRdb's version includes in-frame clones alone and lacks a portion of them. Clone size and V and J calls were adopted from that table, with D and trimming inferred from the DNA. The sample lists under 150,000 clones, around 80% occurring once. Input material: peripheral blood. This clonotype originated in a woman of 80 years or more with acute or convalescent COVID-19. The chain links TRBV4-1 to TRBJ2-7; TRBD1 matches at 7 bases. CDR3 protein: CASRIDRDSAYEQYF. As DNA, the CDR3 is TGCGCCAGCAGAATAGACCGGGACAGCGCCTACGAGCAGTACTTC.